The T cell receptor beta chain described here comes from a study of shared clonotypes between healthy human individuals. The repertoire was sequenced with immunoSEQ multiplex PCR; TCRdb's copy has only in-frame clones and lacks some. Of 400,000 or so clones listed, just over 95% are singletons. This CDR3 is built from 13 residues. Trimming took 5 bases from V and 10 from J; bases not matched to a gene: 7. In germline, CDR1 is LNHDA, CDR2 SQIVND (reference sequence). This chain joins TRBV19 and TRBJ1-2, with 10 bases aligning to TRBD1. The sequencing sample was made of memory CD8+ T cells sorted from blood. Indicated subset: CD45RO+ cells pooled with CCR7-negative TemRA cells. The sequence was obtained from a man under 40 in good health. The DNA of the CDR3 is TGTGCCAGTAGTGCCTGGGACAGGGGAGTCTACACCTTC. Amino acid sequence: CASSAWDRGVYTF.